These 10 T cell receptor beta chains originate from one sample sequenced in a study of cytomegalovirus exposure and HLA in healthy donors. It was with 60 Vbeta and 13 Jbeta primers that the PCR ran. Sequencing was performed with immunoSEQ multiplex PCR; in TCRdb, only in-frame clones are kept and a portion is missing. The sample carries approximately 140,000 clones, roughly 84% recorded once. The sequenced material came from PBMCs. These receptors all stem from a man aged 45-65 years in good health and CMV-seronegative.

The chain employs TRBV5-6 and TRBJ1-1; 11 bases align to TRBD1. The CDR3 has 16 amino acids. V shed 4 bases, J shed 3 bases, and the junction held 8 bases outside the gene matches. CDR1 is SGHDT and CDR2 is YYEEEE in the germline V gene. The CDR3 nucleotides are TGTGCCAGCAGCCTCGGACAGGGGGCCGGTTACACTGAAGCTTTCTTT. Amino acids: CASSLGQGAGYTEAFF.

This chain joins TRBV9 and TRBJ2-7; D call uncertain. The CDR3 length is 11 residues. Trimming shortened V by 4 bases and J by 3 bases, and 5 bases separated the two germline ends. In germline, CDR1 is SGDLS, CDR2 YYNGEE. In nucleotides, the CDR3 is TGTGCCAGCAGCCTTAACTACGAGCAGTACTTC. As protein: CASSLNYEQYF.

The chain uses TRBV18 and TRBJ2-7, with 9 nucleotides matching TRBD1. The CDR3 covers 16 residues. After removal of 3 bases from V and 3 bases from J, the junction contained 9 bases not matched to a gene. Germline V gene sequence: CDR1 KGHSH, CDR2 LQKENI. The CDR3 loop is CASSPTGTGNFYEQYF. For the CDR3, the DNA is TGTGCCAGCTCACCGACCGGGACAGGGAACTTCTACGAGCAGTACTTC.

The chain employs TRBV30 and TRBJ2-5, with D perhaps TRBD2 (5 bases). Germline V gives CDR1 GTSNPN, CDR2 SVGIG (reference sequence). The CDR3 sequence is 11 residues long. The germline V and J ends were trimmed by 0 bases and 11 bases, with 10 bases remaining between them. The CDR3 bases are TGTGCCTGGAGTGTCCGGGATGAGCAGTACTTC. Amino acid sequence: CAWSVRDEQYF.

This chain connects TRBV29-1 to TRBJ2-3; D may be TRBD2 (7 bases). Trimming removed 5 bases at V and 2 bases at J, with 17 bases between. The CDR3 contains 15 residues. Germline V gene sequence: CDR1 SQVTM, CDR2 ANQGSEA. The CDR3 bases are TGCAGCGTTCATCGGGCGGGGGCATTCACAGATACGCAGTATTTT. It encodes CSVHRAGAFTDTQYF.

The rearrangement uses TRBV5-1 and TRBJ2-1; 11 bases are shared with TRBD2. Losses at the gene ends were 5 bases for V and 8 bases for J; bases not matched to a gene: 12. CDR1 and CDR2 (germline): SGHRS, YFSETQ. CDR3 length equals 16 residues. The CDR3 loop reads CASSPYTSGGLYEQFF. The CDR3 DNA reads as TGCGCCAGCAGTCCATACACTAGCGGGGGTCTCTATGAGCAGTTCTTC. Looking up the rest from reference TRBV5-1 and TRBJ2-1 gives the full variable domain: KAGVTQTPRYLIKTRGQQVTLSCSPISGHRSVSWYQQTPGQGLQFLFEYFSETQRNKGNFPGRFSGRQFSNSRSEMNVSTLELGDSALYLCASSPYTSGGLYEQFFGPGTRLTVL.

This chain links TRBV4-3 with TRBJ2-5, with D possibly being TRBD2 (5 bases). The CDR3 spans 14 residues. CDR1 LGHNA and CDR2 YSLEER come from the germline V gene. Trimming removed 0 bases from V and 1 base from J, with 6 bases in between. CDR3 region: CASSQERAQETQYF. The DNA for the CDR3 is TGCGCCAGCAGCCAAGAGCGGGCCCAAGAGACCCAGTACTTC.

The chain has TRBV5-4 and TRBJ2-3; D call uncertain. This CDR3 spans 16 amino acids. V was pared by 0 bases and J by 4 bases, with 15 bases between. The germline CDR1 and CDR2 sequences are SGHNT and YYREEE (reference sequence). CDR3 amino acids: CASSLAEGRPADTQYF. CDR3 bases: TGTGCCAGCAGCTTGGCCGAAGGCAGGCCCGCAGATACGCAGTATTTT.

This clone was picked up one time. The rearrangement uses TRBV5-1 and TRBJ1-4; perhaps TRBD1 as D (6 bases). CDR1 and CDR2 (germline): SGHRS, YFSETQ. The CDR3 runs to 16 residues. V was clipped by 2 bases and J by 8 bases, with 19 bases between them. CDR3 in DNA: TGCGCCAGCAGCTTAGGGCCGACAGGAGGCGAGGAAAAACTGTTTTTT. Amino acids: CASSLGPTGGEEKLFF.

The chain uses TRBV10-1 and TRBJ2-1, with D perhaps TRBD1 (6 bases). The V and J ends lost 6 bases and 8 bases respectively, with 17 bases between them. CDR1 WNHNN and CDR2 SYGVQD come from the germline V gene (reference sequence). CDR3 length: 14 amino acids. CDR3 loop: CASSGQTRTDEQFF. The CDR3 DNA reads TGCGCCAGCAGCGGACAGACCAGAACGGATGAGCAGTTCTTC.